This T cell receptor beta chain was found in a study of CD8+CD57+ T cells in acquired aplastic anemia. The wider study: Mean yield of DNA from sorted CD4+ and CD8+ cells was 2.5 to 4 ug.

Findings and caveats of the study: It was found that roughly 29 CD8+ CDR3 sequences were shared between patients and controls. For CD8+ Simpson's diversity, patients and controls showed no significant difference.

CDR3 and TCR beta VDJ profiling relied on a genomic DNA template. TCRdb ran MiXCR on the reads and lists one entry per CDR3 protein. The sample carries under 350,000 distinct CDR3 sequences, roughly three fifths recorded once. Of note for this clonotype: What it recognizes is unknown.

The V gene's germline CDR1 is ENHRY and CDR2 SYGVKD. Trimming took off 5 bases at V and 5 bases at J, with 12 bases between the two ends. The CDR3 has 13 residues. The sample taken for sequencing was sorted CD4+, CD8+, or CD8+CD57+ T cells (not recorded which) from PBMCs. The V and J genes are TRBV10-3 and TRBJ2-5, with D maybe TRBD1 (5 bases). The clonotype was recovered from a human donor with severe aplastic anemia or a healthy control (not recorded which). The CDR3 DNA reads as TGTGCCATCAGTCAACAGGTTTCGGAGACCCAGTACTTC. Translating it yields CAISQQVSETQYF.